These 12 T cell receptor beta chains share one sample of origin, sequenced in a study of T cell clonality in common variable immunodeficiency. Regarding the study as a whole: In common variable immunodeficiency, TCR beta chains reportedly carried fewer deletions and N-nucleotide insertions.

TCRdb keeps only in-frame clones here, not all; method: immunoSEQ multiplex PCR. The sample yields tens of thousands of clones, without any singletons. What these receptors recognize is not known. The sequenced material came from peripheral blood mononuclear cells. Source of these receptors: a human donor with common variable immunodeficiency.

Details on this clone: Read data end 3 residues before the CDR3 end; the end is taken from the germline J gene. The chain has TRBV30 and TRBJ2-7; 9 bases are shared with TRBD2. This CDR3 has 14 residues. From germline, CDR1 is GTSNPN and CDR2 SVGIG (reference sequence). V gave up 5 bases and J gave up 0 bases; unmatched junction bases: 5. The sequenced part of the CDR3 DNA is TGTGCCTGGGCCAGCGGGGGGAGCTCCTACGAG. Its translation is CAWASGGSSYE. The whole CDR3 region reads CAWASGGSSYEQYF.

This clone was recorded at least ten times. The CDR3 end lies 3 residues beyond the end of the read and is filled in from the germline J gene. The rearrangement uses TRBV19 and TRBJ1-4; the match to TRBD1 covers 8 bases. The CDR3 totals 14 residues. V shed 4 bases, J shed 6 bases, and the junction held 4 bases outside the gene matches. CDR1 LNHDA and CDR2 SQIVND come from the germline V gene (reference sequence). The covered CDR3 bases are TGTGCCAGTAGTAGACAGGGGCGGCATGAAAAA. Translated: CASSRQGRHEK. The entire CDR3 protein is CASSRQGRHEKLFF.

This clone was counted ten times or more. The sequenced fragment ends 3 residues before the CDR3 boundary, so the rest is inferred from the germline J gene. This sequence joins TRBV18 and TRBJ2-2, with D uncertain. CDR3 length equals 14 residues. Trimming removed 1 base from V and 0 bases from J, with 3 bases in between. Germline V gene data show CDR1 as KGHSH and CDR2 as LQKENI. The covered CDR3 bases are TGTGCCAGCTCACCACTATCGAACACCGGGGAG. Amino acids: CASSPLSNTGE. The CDR3, in full, reads CASSPLSNTGELFF.

Details on this clone: The CDR3 end falls 3 residues outside the read, so it is completed with the germline J gene. The chain joins TRBV19 to TRBJ1-4; D is possibly TRBD1 (5 bases). The germline V gene has CDR1 LNHDA and CDR2 SQIVND (reference sequence). This CDR3 has 16 residues. V was cut by 7 bases and J by 0 bases, with 15 bases left in between. The covered CDR3 bases are TGTGCCAGTAAAAGGCAGGGCGCTTCAACTAATGAAAAA. Translation gives CASKRQGASTNEK. The full CDR3 protein reads CASKRQGASTNEKLFF. The variable domain in full, completed from reference TRBV19 and TRBJ1-4, reads DGGITQSPKYLFRKEGQNVTLSCEQNLNHDAMYWYRQDPGQGLRLIYYSQIVNDFQKGDIAEGYSVSREKKESFPLTVTSAQKNPTAFYLCASKRQGASTNEKLFFGSGTQLSVL.

Comment on this clone: Read sequence stops 3 residues before the CDR3 end, and the germline J gene provides the missing end. The V gene is TRBV7-9, the J gene TRBJ2-7, with TRBD1 matching over 7 bases. Germline-derived CDR1 and CDR2 are SEHNR and FQNEAQ (reference sequence). Trimming removed 5 bases from V and 3 bases from J; junction bases left unmatched: 7. This CDR3 comprises 14 residues. CDR3 sequence: CASSRDSSIYEQYF. CDR3 bases read: TGTGCCAGCAGCCGGGACAGTTCCATCTACGAG.

The sample holds a few counts of this clone. The CDR3 extends 3 residues past the end of the read, so its final part is completed from the germline J gene. The V gene is TRBV2, the J gene TRBJ1-5; possibly TRBD1 for D (5 bases). The CDR3 covers 15 residues. The V gene lost 3 bases and the J gene lost 2 bases, with 11 bases spanning the gap. The germline V gene encodes CDR1 SNHLY and CDR2 FYNNEI. CDR3 in amino acids: CASSEQGLGNQPQHF. The covered CDR3 bases are TGTGCCAGCAGTGAGCAGGGCCTGGGCAATCAGCCC.

This clone appeared many times. Sequencing ends 3 residues short of the CDR3 end; the germline J gene provides the rest. The V call is TRBV18, the J call TRBJ1-2, with D perhaps TRBD1 (6 bases). Trimming took 3 bases from V and 3 from J, leaving 14 bases between them. This CDR3 region has 15 residues. In germline, CDR1 is KGHSH, CDR2 LQKENI. CDR3 loop: CASSPGPSGDYGYTF. The CDR3 DNA, read in part, is TGTGCCAGCTCACCCGGCCCGTCAGGGGACTATGGC.

The table lists this clone with a few counts. The read ends 3 residues early relative to the CDR3; the germline J gene fills the gap. V gene TRBV2 combines with J gene TRBJ1-2, with a weak D call TRBD1 (6 bases). V lost 6 bases, J lost 6 bases, and 14 bases lay in between. The length of the CDR3 is 13 residues. CDR1 and CDR2 (germline): SNHLY, FYNNEI. The covered CDR3 bases are TGTGCCAGCAGCGCACAGGGATACGATGGC. This encodes CASSAQGYDG. The whole CDR3 sequence reads CASSAQGYDGYTF.

This clone was counted many times. The CDR3 goes on 3 residues after the read ends, and that part is filled in from the germline J gene. The V and J genes are TRBV7-3 and TRBJ2-2, with 7 bases aligning to TRBD1. This CDR3 is built from 15 residues. V was pared by 5 bases and J by 0 bases, with 3 bases of the junction left unmatched. CDR1 is SGHTA and CDR2 is FQGTGA in the germline V gene. The CDR3 spells CASSLTGSNTGELFF. Partial CDR3 DNA: TGTGCCAGCAGCCTGACAGGGTCGAACACCGGGGAG.

The sample holds many counts of this clone. The CDR3 protein is CSARLTTGVGYTF. The DNA read from the CDR3 is TGCAGTGCTAGATTAACGACAGGGGTCGGC. The V gene is TRBV20-1, the J gene TRBJ1-2, with 8 bases fitting TRBD1. The sequenced fragment ends 3 residues before the CDR3 boundary, so the rest is inferred from the germline J gene. Germline loops: CDR1 DFQATT, CDR2 SNEGSKA (reference sequence). This CDR3 has 13 amino acids.

As regards this clone: The CDR3 end lies 3 residues beyond the end of the read and is filled in from the germline J gene. The gene calls are TRBV7-2 and TRBJ2-7; perhaps TRBD2 as D (6 bases). The CDR3 runs 15 residues. Per germline, CDR1 SGHTA and CDR2 FQGNSA. V lost 5 bases to trimming and J lost 0 bases, with 14 bases between them. Here the CDR3 reads CASSIPGTGSYEQYF. The sequenced CDR3 bases are TGTGCCAGCAGCATACCCGGGACTGGCTCCTACGAG.

In its sample, this clone was seen a few times. The read falls 3 residues short of the CDR3 end, and the missing part is taken from the germline J gene. The chain has TRBV19 and TRBJ2-7, with 8 positions matching TRBD1. There are 15 residues in the CDR3. Germline trimming cut 2 bases from V and 4 bases from J; bases unmatched to any gene: 7. Per the germline V gene, CDR1 is LNHDA and CDR2 is SQIVND (reference sequence). The covered CDR3 bases are TGTGCCAGTAGTATATGGGGGACAGGAAATTACGAG. Translating gives CASSIWGTGNYE. The full CDR3 sequence reads CASSIWGTGNYEQYF.